This record covers a single T cell receptor beta chain. These data are taken from a study of blood T cell repertoires in COVID-19. For the study at large: COVID-19 samples, acute and convalescent, were from the United States, Italy and Spain.

CDR3 length equals 15 residues. V was cut by 6 bases and J by 9 bases, with 22 bases left in between. Germline V gives CDR1 ENHRY, CDR2 SYGVKD. Study processing details: Estimation of nucleated cell counts was performed using reference gene primer amplification. This table comes from immunoSEQ multiplex PCR, and its TCRdb copy is limited to in-frame clones, with some not included. The V and J calls and the clone size are those of that table, but D and trimming were determined from the DNA. This table holds 200,000 to 300,000 clones, 87% found once. The TCR was taken from a middle-aged woman who had recovered from COVID-19. Sequencing input: peripheral blood. V and J are TRBV10-3 and TRBJ2-3; possibly TRBD2 for D (6 bases). The CDR3 spells CAISGGLETKATQYF. For the CDR3, the DNA is TGTGCCATCAGCGGGGGACTGGAGACGAAAGCCACGCAGTATTTT.